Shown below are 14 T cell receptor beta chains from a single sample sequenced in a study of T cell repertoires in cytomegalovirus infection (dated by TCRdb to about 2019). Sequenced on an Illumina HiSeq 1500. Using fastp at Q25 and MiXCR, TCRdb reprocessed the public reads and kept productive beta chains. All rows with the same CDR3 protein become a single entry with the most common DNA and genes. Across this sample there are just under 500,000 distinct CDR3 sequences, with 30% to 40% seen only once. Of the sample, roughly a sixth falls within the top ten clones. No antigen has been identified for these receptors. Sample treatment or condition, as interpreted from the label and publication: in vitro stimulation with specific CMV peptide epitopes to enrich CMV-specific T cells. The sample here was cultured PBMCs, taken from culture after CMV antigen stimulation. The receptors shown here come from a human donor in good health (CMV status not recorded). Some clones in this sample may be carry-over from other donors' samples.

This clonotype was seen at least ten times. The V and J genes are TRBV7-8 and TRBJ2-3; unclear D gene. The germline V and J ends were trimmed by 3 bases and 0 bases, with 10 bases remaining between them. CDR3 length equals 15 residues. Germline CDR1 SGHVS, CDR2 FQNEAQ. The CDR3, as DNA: TGTGCCAGCAGCTTGTACCGGTTAAGCACAGATACGCAGTATTTT. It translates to CASSLYRLSTDTQYF.

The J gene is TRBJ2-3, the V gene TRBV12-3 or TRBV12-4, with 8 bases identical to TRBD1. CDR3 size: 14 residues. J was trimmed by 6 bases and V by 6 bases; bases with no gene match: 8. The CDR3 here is CASSPIGQGDTQYF. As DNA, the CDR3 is TGTGCCAGCAGCCCTATCGGACAGGGTGATACGCAGTATTTT.

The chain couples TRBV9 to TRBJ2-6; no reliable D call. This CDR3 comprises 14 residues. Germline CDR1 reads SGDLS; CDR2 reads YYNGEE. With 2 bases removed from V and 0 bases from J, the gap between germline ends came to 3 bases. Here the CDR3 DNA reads TGTGCCAGCAGCGTGCCCTCTGGGGCCAACGTCCTGACTTTC. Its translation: CASSVPSGANVLTF.

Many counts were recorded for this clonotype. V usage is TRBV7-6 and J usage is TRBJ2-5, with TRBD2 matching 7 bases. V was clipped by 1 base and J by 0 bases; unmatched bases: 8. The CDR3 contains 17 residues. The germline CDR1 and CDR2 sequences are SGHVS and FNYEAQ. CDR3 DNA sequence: TGTGCCAGCAGCTTAGATGGGACTAAAACGTACCAAGAGACCCAGTACTTC. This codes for CASSLDGTKTYQETQYF.

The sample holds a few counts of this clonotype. The CDR3 DNA is TGCGCCAGCAGCCAAGATTGGTCCGGCAATCAGCCCCAGCATTTT. Translation: CASSQDWSGNQPQHF. The chain couples TRBV4-1 to TRBJ1-5, with D uncertain. Germline V gene data show CDR1 as MGHRA and CDR2 as YSYEKL. This CDR3 has 15 residues. Between the trimmed V and J ends, which lost 0 bases and 2 bases, there was a span of 8 bases.

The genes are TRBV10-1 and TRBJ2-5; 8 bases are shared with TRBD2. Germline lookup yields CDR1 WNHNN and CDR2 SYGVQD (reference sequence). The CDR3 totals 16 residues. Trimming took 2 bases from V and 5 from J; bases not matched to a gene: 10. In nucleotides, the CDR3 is TGCGCCAGCAGTGAGGGTAGTGGCGGGAGGAGGGAGACCCAGTACTTC. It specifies CASSEGSGGRRETQYF.

CDR3 sequence reads: CASSMGRLGQPQHF. The CDR3 DNA sequence: TGTGCCAGTAGTATGGGGCGGTTGGGTCAGCCCCAGCATTTT. This sequence joins TRBV19 and TRBJ1-5; tentatively, D is TRBD1 (5 bases). V was shortened by 3 bases and J by 6 bases, with 12 bases between the two germline ends. Per germline, CDR1 LNHDA and CDR2 SQIVND (reference sequence). This CDR3 spans 14 amino acids.

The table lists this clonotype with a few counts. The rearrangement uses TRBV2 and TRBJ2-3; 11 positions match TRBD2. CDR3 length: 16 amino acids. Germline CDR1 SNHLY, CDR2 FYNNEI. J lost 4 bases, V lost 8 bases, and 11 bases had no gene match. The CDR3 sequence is CASETGTSGFADTQYF. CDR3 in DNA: TGTGCCAGCGAGACCGGGACTAGCGGATTCGCAGATACGCAGTATTTT.

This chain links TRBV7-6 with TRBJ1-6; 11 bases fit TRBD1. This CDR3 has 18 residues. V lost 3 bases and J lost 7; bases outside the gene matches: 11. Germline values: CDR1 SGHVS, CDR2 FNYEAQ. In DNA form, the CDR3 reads TGTGCCAGCAGCTTCCGGGACAGGGGGTTAAGTTTGAATTCACCCCTCCACTTT. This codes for CASSFRDRGLSLNSPLHF.

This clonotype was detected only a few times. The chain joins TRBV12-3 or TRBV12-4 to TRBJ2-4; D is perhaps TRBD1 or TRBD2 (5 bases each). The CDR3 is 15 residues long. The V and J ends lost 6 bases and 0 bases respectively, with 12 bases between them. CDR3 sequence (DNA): TGTGCCAGCAGGAGGGACGGATTAGCCAAAAACATTCAGTACTTC. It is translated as CASRRDGLAKNIQYF.

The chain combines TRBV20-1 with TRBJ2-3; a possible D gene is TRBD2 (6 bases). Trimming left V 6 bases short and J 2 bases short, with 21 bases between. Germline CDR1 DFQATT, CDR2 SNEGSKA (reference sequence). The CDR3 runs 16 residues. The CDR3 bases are TGCAGTGCCCGGCGGGCGGGGAGACTTTTCACAGATACGCAGTATTTT. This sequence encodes CSARRAGRLFTDTQYF.

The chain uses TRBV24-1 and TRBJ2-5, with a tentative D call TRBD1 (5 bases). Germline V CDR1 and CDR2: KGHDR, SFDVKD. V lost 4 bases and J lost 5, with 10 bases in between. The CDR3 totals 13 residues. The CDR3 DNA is TGTGCCACCAGTGAGGCAGGGCTGGAGACCCAGTACTTC. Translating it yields CATSEAGLETQYF.

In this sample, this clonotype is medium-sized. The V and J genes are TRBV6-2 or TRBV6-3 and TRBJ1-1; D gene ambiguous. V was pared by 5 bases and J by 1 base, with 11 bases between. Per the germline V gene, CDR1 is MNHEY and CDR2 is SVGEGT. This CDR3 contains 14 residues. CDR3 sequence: CASSTATPNTEAFF. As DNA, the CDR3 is TGTGCCAGCAGTACAGCGACTCCGAACACTGAAGCTTTCTTT.

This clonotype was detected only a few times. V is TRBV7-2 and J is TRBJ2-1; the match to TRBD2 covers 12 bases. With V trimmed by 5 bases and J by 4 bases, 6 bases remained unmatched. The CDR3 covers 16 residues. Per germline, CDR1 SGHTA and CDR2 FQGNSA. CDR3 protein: CASSVTSGRPYNEQFF. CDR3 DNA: TGTGCCAGCAGCGTTACTAGCGGGAGGCCTTACAATGAGCAGTTCTTC.